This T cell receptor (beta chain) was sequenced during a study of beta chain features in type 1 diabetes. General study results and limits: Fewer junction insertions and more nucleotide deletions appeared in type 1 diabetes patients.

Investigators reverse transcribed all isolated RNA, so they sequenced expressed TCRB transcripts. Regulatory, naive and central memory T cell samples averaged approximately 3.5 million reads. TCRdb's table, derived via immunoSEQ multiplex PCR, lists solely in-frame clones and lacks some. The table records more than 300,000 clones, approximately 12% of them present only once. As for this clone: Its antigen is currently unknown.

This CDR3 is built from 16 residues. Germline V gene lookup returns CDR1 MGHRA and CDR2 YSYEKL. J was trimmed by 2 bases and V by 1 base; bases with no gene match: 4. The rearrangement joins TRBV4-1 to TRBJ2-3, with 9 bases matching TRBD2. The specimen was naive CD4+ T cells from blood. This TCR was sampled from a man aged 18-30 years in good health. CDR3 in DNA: TGCGCCAGCAGCCAAGTGGCTAGCGGGGACACAGATACGCAGTATTTT. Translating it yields CASSQVASGDTDTQYF.